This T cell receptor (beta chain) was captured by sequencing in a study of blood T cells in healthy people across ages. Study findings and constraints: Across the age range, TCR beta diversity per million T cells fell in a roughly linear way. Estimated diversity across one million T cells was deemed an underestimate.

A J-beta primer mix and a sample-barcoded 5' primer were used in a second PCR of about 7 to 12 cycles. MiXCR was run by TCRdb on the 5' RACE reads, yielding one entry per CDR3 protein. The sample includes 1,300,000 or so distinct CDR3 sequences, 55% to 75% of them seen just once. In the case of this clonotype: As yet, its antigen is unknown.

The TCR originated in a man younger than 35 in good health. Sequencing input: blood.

The CDR3, as DNA: TGCAGTGCCCGATCGGACAGAGACGCCAAAAACATTCAGTACTTC. This sequence encodes CSARSDRDAKNIQYF. This chain connects TRBV20-1 to TRBJ2-4, with a weak D call TRBD1 (6 bases). Germline lookup yields CDR1 DFQATT and CDR2 SNEGSKA (reference sequence). The CDR3 is 15 amino acids. V was trimmed by 6 bases and J by 1 base, leaving 16 bases between them.